This TCR beta chain was retrieved from a study of CD8 T cells in ankylosing spondylitis. Study results and caveats: In ankylosing spondylitis patients, matched synovial fluid reportedly showed significant enrichment of disease-linked clones. Several highly homologous variants formed a TCR beta motif that appeared characteristic of ankylosing spondylitis blood. In reactive arthritis synovial fluid and blood, some motif variants had been reported before.

This clonotype was seen repeatedly, ten times or more. Its specificity is not known. Construction of TCR beta libraries was performed using quantitative 5'-RACE with molecular barcodes. A single record per CDR3 protein comes from TCRdb applying MiXCR to the 5' RACE reads. The table includes 250,000 to 350,000 distinct CDR3 sequences, 6.5% to 10% detected once. CDR3 length: 14 residues. The V gene lost 5 bases and the J gene lost 8 bases, with 18 bases spanning the gap. Per germline, CDR1 SGHTA and CDR2 FQGNSA. This chain links TRBV7-2 with TRBJ1-2; a weak D match, TRBD1 (5 bases). The sample consisted of blood, either unsorted or a sorted T cell fraction (not recorded which). This clonotype was sampled from a male donor with ankylosing spondylitis. CDR3 bases: TGTGCCAGCAGCCCGAATTCGGGCAGGGACGGCTACACCTTC. Its translation: CASSPNSGRDGYTF.